Listed below are T cell receptor beta chains from one sample, sequenced in a study of blood T cells in healthy people across ages. Each CDR3 protein gets one entry after TCRdb re-called the 5' RACE reads with MiXCR. This sample yields some 1.4 million distinct CDR3 sequences, of which about 43% are seen a single time; approximately 7.9% belongs to the top ten. Sequences were obtained from blood. The receptors were sampled from a woman under 30 in good health. The CDR3 runs from the conserved cysteine through the conserved F or W. The D gene is left open where the match is weak. Clone size is given for some rows only: seen once, a few or many times, or a class if the clone is expanded.

V,D,J,size,CDR3,DNA
TRBV4-1,NA,TRBJ2-5,few,CASSLTHDGIQETQYF,TGCGCCAGCAGCCTCACCCACGACGGGATACAAGAGACCCAGTACTTC
TRBV20-1,TRBD1,TRBJ2-1,NA,CSGGPDRAYNEQFF,TGCAGTGGTGGTCCGGACAGGGCTTACAATGAGCAGTTCTTC
TRBV2,NA,TRBJ2-7,NA,CASSSFPGRGYEQYF,TGTGCCAGCAGTTCATTCCCGGGCAGGGGCTACGAGCAGTACTTC
TRBV7-9,TRBD1,TRBJ1-2,few,CAGQNRDSDNYGYTF,TGTGCCGGTCAGAACCGGGACAGCGACAACTATGGCTACACCTTC
TRBV7-6,TRBD2,TRBJ2-3,few,CATNSGRAIDTQYF,TGTGCCACCAATAGCGGGAGGGCCATCGATACGCAGTATTTT
TRBV5-1,NA,TRBJ1-1,NA,CASRRPSDEENTEAFF,TGCGCCAGCAGAAGACCCAGCGACGAAGAAAACACTGAAGCTTTCTTT
TRBV20-1,NA,TRBJ2-7,NA,CSAHHRTDYEQYF,TGCAGTGCCCACCACCGGACAGACTACGAGCAGTACTTC
TRBV4-1,NA,TRBJ1-1,few,CASSQITANTEAFF,TGCGCCAGCAGCCAGATCACAGCGAACACTGAAGCTTTCTTT
TRBV6-5,NA,TRBJ1-2,NA,CASSLWAQYGYTF,TGTGCCAGCAGTTTATGGGCCCAGTATGGCTACACCTTC
TRBV29-1,NA,TRBJ1-6,NA,CSVRQGGNSPLHF,TGCAGCGTTCGGCAGGGTGGAAATTCACCCCTCCACTTT
TRBV9,TRBD2,TRBJ2-3,few,CASSASSGGLVTQYF,TGTGCCAGCAGCGCGTCTAGCGGGGGCTTAGTAACGCAGTATTTT
TRBV24-1,NA,TRBJ2-2,few,CATSDSPGELFF,TGTGCCACCAGTGATTCCCCCGGGGAGCTGTTTTTT
TRBV7-6,TRBD1,TRBJ2-7,NA,CASSRDRGYNEQYF,TGTGCCAGCAGCAGGGACAGGGGCTACAATGAGCAGTACTTC
TRBV7-3,NA,TRBJ2-3,few,CASSLREWGDTQYF,TGTGCCAGCAGCTTACGAGAGTGGGGGGATACGCAGTATTTT
TRBV5-5,TRBD1,TRBJ2-7,NA,CASSLSRTGSSYEQYF,TGTGCCAGCAGCCTATCCCGGACAGGAAGCTCCTACGAGCAGTACTTC
TRBV20-1,TRBD1,TRBJ2-7,NA,CSAPLGQGSSYNEQYF,TGCAGTGCCCCGCTCGGACAGGGGAGCTCCTACAATGAGCAGTACTTC
TRBV2,NA,TRBJ1-2,NA,CASTPGPSNYGYTF,TGTGCCAGCACCCCTGGCCCTTCTAACTATGGCTACACCTTC
TRBV5-1,NA,TRBJ2-4,few,CASSPTRGIAKNIQYF,TGCGCCAGCAGTCCCACCAGGGGCATAGCCAAAAACATTCAGTACTTC
TRBV5-1,TRBD1,TRBJ1-2,NA,CASSSTTGGWYGYTF,TGCGCCAGCAGCTCGACGACAGGGGGCTGGTATGGCTACACCTTC
TRBV20-1,TRBD2,TRBJ2-2,NA,CSARGGLAGAPGELFF,TGCAGTGCTAGAGGGGGACTAGCGGGGGCCCCCGGGGAGCTGTTTTTT
TRBV6-5,NA,TRBJ2-7,NA,CASSYSGKGGYPYEQYF,TGTGCCAGCAGTTACTCGGGAAAGGGAGGCTACCCCTACGAGCAGTACTTC
TRBV10-3,TRBD2,TRBJ2-5,NA,CAISGTSGGEETQYF,TGTGCCATCAGTGGGACTAGCGGGGGGGAAGAGACCCAGTACTTC